The rows below give T cell receptor beta chains drawn from one sample of a study of cytomegalovirus exposure and HLA in healthy donors. Assay used: immunoSEQ multiplex PCR; TCRdb lists only in-frame clones, some missing. The sample consists of about 210,000 clones, about four fifths of them appearing once. The specimen was PBMCs. These receptors were collected from a man aged 40-50 years in good health and CMV-seropositive. The conserved cysteine and the conserved F or W are not part of the CDR3 here. A D gene is named only where the DNA matches it firmly.

TRBV4-1,14,TRBD2,ASSSLAGKSSYEQY
TRBV7-3,14,TRBD1,ASSLVGDRAVDTQY
TRBV7-9,11,TRBD1,ASRPDRGTEAF
TRBV19,12,-,ASSMSPTESKAF
TRBV27,14,TRBD1,ATQVLMTGEAGEQF
TRBV19,12,-,ASTRLQGEQPQH
TRBV6-5,12,-,ASSAGLSGNTIY
TRBV5-1,12,TRBD1,ASSQTGDGTEAF
TRBV18,13,TRBD1,ASSPGEDRRRPQH
TRBV5-5,14,-,ASSLVGVYSNQPQH
TRBV4-2,15,TRBD2,ASSRRLAGGPYNEQF
TRBV11-2,10,-,ASSYWGGGYT
TRBV6-1,13,-,ASSLAGPKAYEQY
TRBV19,11,TRBD1,ASSTSGTAEAF
TRBV19,12,-,ASSMFQGDYGYT
TRBV5-4,11,-,ASSLAGLNEQY
TRBV6-1,17,-,ASSEVRGHHSGDYSPLH
TRBV5-4,11,TRBD1,ASSRTGGETQY
TRBV20-1,8,-,SAREQTEH
TRBV7-2,12,TRBD1,ASSFSGGNSPLH
TRBV4-1,14,TRBD2,ASSPGGLAGAHEQY
TRBV5-4,12,-,ASSLDSENYGYT
TRBV19,13,-,ASRPATSSYNEQF
TRBV11-1,11,-,ASSLPGGYGYT
TRBV19,10,TRBD1,ASQTGANEAF
TRBV7-8,13,TRBD1,ASSSMWGQGDGYT
TRBV2,13,-,ASSVDGGGGYGYT
TRBV5-8,13,TRBD1,ASSVGQGFDRELF
TRBV15,12,TRBD1,ATRGQTYSYEQY
TRBV5-8,13,-,ASSWEGVSSYEQY
TRBV2,12,TRBD1,ATRQGTSTDTQY
TRBV9,12,TRBD2,ASSVEGGKETQY
TRBV18,13,-,ASSPVGNLNTEAF
TRBV7-8,15,-,ASSLAGASTSTDTQY
TRBV6-1,12,TRBD1,ASSKDRAYNEQF
TRBV6-5,13,-,ASNPIQGPSYEQY
TRBV9,14,TRBD1,ASSVPGTGEGDTIY
TRBV19,11,TRBD1,ASRTGVNYGYT
TRBV5-4,11,-,ASSPYRNTEAF
TRBV5-1,12,TRBD1,ASSPIARGHEQF
TRBV5-1,9,-,ASSTRGTQY
TRBV6-1,13,-,ASRQGYTGETEAF
TRBV30,11,-,AWSTASYTEAF
TRBV19,13,-,ASSTLGSSSYEQY
TRBV11-2,15,TRBD2,ASSHGPPSGIGDTQY
TRBV19,12,-,ASSHGTRGTEAF
TRBV10-1,14,TRBD2,ASSESAASGNNEQF
TRBV18,12,TRBD2,ASSPSREGTEQF
TRBV5-1,11,TRBD1,ASSFTGATEAF
TRBV18,13,-,ASSPWTANTGELF
TRBV7-8,13,TRBD1,ASSLGGQGMETQY
TRBV28,13,-,ASSMGGAGNQPQH
TRBV19,13,-,ASSTRDSGANVLT